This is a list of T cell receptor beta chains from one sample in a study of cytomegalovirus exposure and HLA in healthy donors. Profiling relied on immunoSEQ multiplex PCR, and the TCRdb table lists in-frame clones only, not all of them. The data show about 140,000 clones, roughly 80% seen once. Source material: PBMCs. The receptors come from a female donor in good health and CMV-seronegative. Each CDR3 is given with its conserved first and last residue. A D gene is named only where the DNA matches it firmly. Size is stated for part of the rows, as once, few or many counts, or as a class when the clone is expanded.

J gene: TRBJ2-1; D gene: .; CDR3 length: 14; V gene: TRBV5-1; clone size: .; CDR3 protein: CASSLERAGNEQFF; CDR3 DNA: TGCGCCAGCAGCTTGGAGAGGGCAGGCAATGAGCAGTTCTTC
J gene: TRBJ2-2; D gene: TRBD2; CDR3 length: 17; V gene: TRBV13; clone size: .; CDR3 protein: CASSYRKRGGRTGELFF; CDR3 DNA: TGTGCCAGCAGCTATCGGAAGCGGGGGGGCCGCACCGGGGAGCTGTTTTTT
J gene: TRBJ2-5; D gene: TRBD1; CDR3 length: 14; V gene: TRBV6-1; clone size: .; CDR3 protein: CASTLGTVGKTQYF; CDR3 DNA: TGTGCCAGCACCCTGGGGACAGTAGGAAAGACCCAGTACTTC
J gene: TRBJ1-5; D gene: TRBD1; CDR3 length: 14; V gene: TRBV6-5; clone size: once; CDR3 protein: CASSYSAGGQPQHF; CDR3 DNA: TGTGCCAGCAGTTACTCGGCAGGGGGTCAGCCCCAGCATTTT
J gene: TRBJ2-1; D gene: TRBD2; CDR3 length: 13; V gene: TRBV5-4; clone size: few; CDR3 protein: CASRDTGGNEQFF; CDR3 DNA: TGTGCCAGCAGAGATACCGGGGGGAATGAGCAGTTCTTC
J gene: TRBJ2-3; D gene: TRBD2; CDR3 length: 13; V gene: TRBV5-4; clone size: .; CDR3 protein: CASSLRGGDTQYF; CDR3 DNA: TGTGCCAGCAGCTTGCGGGGGGGTGATACGCAGTATTTT
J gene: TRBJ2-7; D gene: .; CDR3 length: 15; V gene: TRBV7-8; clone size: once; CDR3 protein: CASSLWGRGVPSVYF; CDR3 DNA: TGTGCCAGCAGCTTATGGGGCAGGGGTGTGCCTAGTGTGTACTTC
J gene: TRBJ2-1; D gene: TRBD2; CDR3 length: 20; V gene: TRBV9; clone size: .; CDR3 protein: CASSPPLGTSGDSSYNEQFF; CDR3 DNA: TGTGCCAGCAGCCCCCCCCTGGGGACTAGCGGGGATAGCTCCTACAATGAGCAGTTCTTC
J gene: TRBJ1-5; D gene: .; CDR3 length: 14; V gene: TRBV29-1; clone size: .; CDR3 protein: CSVGWGTSNQPQHF; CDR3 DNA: TGCAGCGTTGGGTGGGGGACAAGCAATCAGCCCCAGCATTTT
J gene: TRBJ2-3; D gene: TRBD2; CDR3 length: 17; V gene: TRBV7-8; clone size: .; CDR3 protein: CASSFGTSGRAWDTQYF; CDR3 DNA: TGTGCCAGCAGCTTTGGGACTAGCGGGAGGGCCTGGGATACGCAGTATTTT
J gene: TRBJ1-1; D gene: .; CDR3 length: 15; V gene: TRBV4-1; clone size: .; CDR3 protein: CASSQEVSRGFEAFF; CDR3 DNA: TGCGCCAGCAGCCAAGAGGTGAGCAGGGGTTTTGAAGCTTTCTTT
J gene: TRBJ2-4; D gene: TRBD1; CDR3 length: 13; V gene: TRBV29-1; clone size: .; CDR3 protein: CSGATGSGNIQYF; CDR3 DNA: TGCAGCGGCGCGACAGGGTCGGGAAACATTCAGTACTTC
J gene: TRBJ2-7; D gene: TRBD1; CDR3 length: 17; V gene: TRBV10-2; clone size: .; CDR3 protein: CASRQGQGASYTYEQYF; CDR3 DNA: TGCGCCAGCAGGCAAGGGCAGGGGGCTTCCTACACCTACGAGCAGTACTTC
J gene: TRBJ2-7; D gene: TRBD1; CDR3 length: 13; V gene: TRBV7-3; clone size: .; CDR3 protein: CASSYNRGNEQYF; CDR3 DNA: TGTGCCAGCAGCTATAACAGGGGTAACGAGCAGTACTTC
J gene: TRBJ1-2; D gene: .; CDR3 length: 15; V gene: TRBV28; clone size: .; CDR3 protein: CASTFGGAKGYGYTF; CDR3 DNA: TGTGCCAGCACCTTCGGGGGGGCCAAGGGCTATGGCTACACCTTC
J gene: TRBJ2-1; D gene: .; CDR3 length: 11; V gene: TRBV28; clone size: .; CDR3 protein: CASSFTNEQFF; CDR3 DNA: TGTGCCAGCAGTTTTACTAATGAGCAGTTCTTC
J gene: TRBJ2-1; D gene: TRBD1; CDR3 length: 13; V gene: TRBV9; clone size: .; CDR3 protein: CASSHQGENEQFF; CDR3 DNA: TGTGCCAGCAGCCACCAGGGGGAAAATGAGCAGTTCTTC
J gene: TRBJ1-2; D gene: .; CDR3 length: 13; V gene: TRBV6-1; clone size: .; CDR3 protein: CASSAGKSDGYTF; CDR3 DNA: TGTGCCAGCAGTGCGGGGAAGTCGGATGGCTACACCTTC
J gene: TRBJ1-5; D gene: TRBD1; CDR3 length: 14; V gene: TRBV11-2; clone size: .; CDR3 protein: CASSSQGADEPQHF; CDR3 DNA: TGTGCCAGCAGCTCCCAGGGGGCGGATGAGCCCCAGCATTTT
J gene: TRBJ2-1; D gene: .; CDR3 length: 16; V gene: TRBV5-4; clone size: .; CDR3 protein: CASSLEQGKSYNEQFF; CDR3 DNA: TGTGCCAGCAGCTTGGAACAGGGTAAATCCTACAATGAGCAGTTCTTC
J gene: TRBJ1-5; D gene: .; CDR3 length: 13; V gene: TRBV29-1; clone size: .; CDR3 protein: CSVLVYSNQPQHF; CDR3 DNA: TGCAGCGTTCTCGTATATAGCAATCAGCCCCAGCATTTT
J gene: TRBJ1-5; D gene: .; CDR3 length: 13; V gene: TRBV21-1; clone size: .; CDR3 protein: CASGQGATHRQHF; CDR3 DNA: TGTGCCAGCGGACAGGGCGCTACTCACCGCCAGCATTTT
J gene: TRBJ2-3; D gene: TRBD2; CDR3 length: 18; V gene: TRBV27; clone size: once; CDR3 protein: CATPGLAGGGGGTDTQYF; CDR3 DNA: TGTGCCACCCCAGGACTAGCGGGAGGTGGAGGAGGGACAGATACGCAGTATTTT
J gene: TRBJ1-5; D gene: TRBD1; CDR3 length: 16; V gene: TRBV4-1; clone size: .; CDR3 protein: CASSPIDRGRDQPQHF; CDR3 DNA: TGCGCCAGCAGCCCCATCGACAGGGGAAGGGATCAGCCCCAGCATTTT
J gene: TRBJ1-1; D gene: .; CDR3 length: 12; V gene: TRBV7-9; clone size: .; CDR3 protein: CSSSPLGPEAFF; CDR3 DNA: TGTTCCAGCAGCCCTCTGGGGCCTGAAGCTTTCTTT
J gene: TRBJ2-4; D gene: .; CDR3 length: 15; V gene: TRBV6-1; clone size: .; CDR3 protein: CASSPTSGGRNIQYF; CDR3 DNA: TGTGCCAGCAGTCCCACCTCAGGAGGTCGGAACATTCAGTACTTC
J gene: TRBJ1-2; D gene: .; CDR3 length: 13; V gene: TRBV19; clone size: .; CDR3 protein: CASATGPHYGYTF; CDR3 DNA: TGTGCCAGTGCAACAGGCCCTCACTATGGCTACACCTTC
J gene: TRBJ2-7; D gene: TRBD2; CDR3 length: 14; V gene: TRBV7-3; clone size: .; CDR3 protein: CASSPTHGGSEQYF; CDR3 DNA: TGTGCCAGCAGTCCTACCCACGGGGGGAGCGAGCAGTACTTC
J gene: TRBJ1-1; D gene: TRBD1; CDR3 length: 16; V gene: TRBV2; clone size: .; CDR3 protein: CASLEPGQGVGTEAFF; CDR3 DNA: TGTGCCAGCCTTGAGCCGGGACAGGGGGTGGGCACTGAAGCTTTCTTT
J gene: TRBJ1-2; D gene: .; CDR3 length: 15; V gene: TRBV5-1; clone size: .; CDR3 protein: CASSLEAGSVIGYTF; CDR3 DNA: TGCGCCAGCAGCTTGGAAGCAGGTAGCGTGATCGGCTACACCTTC
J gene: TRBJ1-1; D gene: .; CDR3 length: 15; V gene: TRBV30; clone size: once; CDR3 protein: CAWGGGDGLNTEAFF; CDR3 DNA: TGTGCCTGGGGGGGAGGGGACGGACTCAACACTGAAGCTTTCTTT
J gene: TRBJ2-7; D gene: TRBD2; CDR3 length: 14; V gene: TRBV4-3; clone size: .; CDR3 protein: CASSLGTSGYEQYF; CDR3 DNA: TGCGCCAGCAGCCTCGGGACTAGCGGGTACGAGCAGTACTTC
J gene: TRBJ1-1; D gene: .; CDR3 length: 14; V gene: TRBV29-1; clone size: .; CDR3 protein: CSVTYRMGNTEAFF; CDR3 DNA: TGCAGCGTTACCTACAGAATGGGGAACACTGAAGCTTTCTTT
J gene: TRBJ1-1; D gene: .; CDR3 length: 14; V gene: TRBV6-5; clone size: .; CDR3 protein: CASRIFYSVAEAFF; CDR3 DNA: TGTGCCAGCAGAATCTTTTATAGCGTTGCTGAAGCTTTCTTT
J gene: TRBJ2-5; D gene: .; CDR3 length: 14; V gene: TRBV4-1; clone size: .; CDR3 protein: CASSQDEQRETQYF; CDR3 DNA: TGCGCCAGCAGCCAAGACGAGCAGCGAGAGACCCAGTACTTC